This T cell receptor (beta chain) derives from a study of blood T cell repertoires in COVID-19. As for the study in general: The analysed material was cDNA or gDNA that came from T cells, B-cell-depleted T cells, or PBMCs.

Authors' data handling: How many nucleated cells were present was estimated from reference gene primer amplification. Data came from immunoSEQ multiplex PCR; TCRdb stores just in-frame clones and leaves some out. Clone size and the V and J calls come from that table; the DNA yielded D and trimming. The sample records 150,000 to 200,000 clones, about 80% being singletons. Donors were grouped by their self-reported clinical history. The sample comprised PBMCs or T cells enriched from blood (not recorded which). The TCR was taken from a man in his fifties who had recovered from COVID-19.

The CDR3 is CASSLRYQRGEKDTQYF. The CDR3 region has the DNA TGTGCCAGCAGCTTACGGTACCAGCGGGGGGAAAAGGATACGCAGTATTTT. The gene calls are TRBV7-9 and TRBJ2-3; 9 bases line up with TRBD2. V lost 2 bases, J lost 6 bases, and 12 bases stayed unmatched. The germline gives CDR1 SEHNR, CDR2 FQNEAQ (reference sequence). CDR3 length: 17 residues.